This TCR beta chain was sequenced during a study of blood T cells in healthy people across ages. Study-wide results and caveats: Researchers said unsorted PBMCs prevented a conclusive naive versus antigen-experienced comparison. Nothing was known about donor CMV status, and this possibly confounded expanded clonotype changes.

This clonotype was seen many times. The antigen is not known. The length of the CDR3 is 14 residues. V shed 6 bases and J shed 5 bases, with 16 bases lying between them. A second PCR, run for roughly 7 to 12 cycles, used a sample-barcoded 5' primer plus a J-beta primer mix. All cDNA molecules were each tagged by a template-switch adaptor with 12 random nucleotides. TCRdb called the 5' RACE reads again in MiXCR, with one record for every CDR3 protein. The sample has over 500,000 distinct CDR3 sequences, 52% seen once. This receptor was obtained from an elderly woman in good health. The chain uses TRBV12-3 or TRBV12-4 and TRBJ1-1; unclear D gene. The sequenced sample consisted of blood. For the CDR3, the DNA is TGTGCCAGCAGCCGCAATCCGCCTACGACTGAAGCTTTCTTT. This translates into CASSRNPPTTEAFF.